These 20 T cell receptor beta chains were all obtained from the same sample, sequenced in a study of blood T cells in healthy people across ages (dated by TCRdb to the mid-2010s). Library preparation was by 5' RACE. Sequencing was carried out with an Illumina HiSeq 2500. The second PCR ran for roughly 6 to 11 cycles and used a J-beta primer mix along with a sample-barcoded 5' primer. TCRdb reprocessing: public reads trimmed at Q25 with fastp, clones called with MiXCR, in-frame beta chains kept. For every CDR3 protein sequence, its rows merge into one entry that carries the most common genes and DNA. The table for this sample lists under 1,000,000 distinct CDR3 sequences; around 34% of them were counted only once. 10% to 15% of the sample is in the top ten clones. The sequenced material came from blood. The receptors shown here come from a man aged 18 to 30 in good health.

At least ten counts were recorded for this clonotype. The chain combines TRBV20-1 with TRBJ2-7; TRBD1 is a possible D gene (5 bases). The V gene lost 1 base and the J gene lost 6 bases, with 7 bases spanning the gap. The CDR3 is made up of 11 amino acids. From germline, CDR1 is DFQATT and CDR2 SNEGSKA (reference sequence). CDR3 sequence reads: CSARGTFEQYF. DNA of the CDR3: TGCAGTGCTAGAGGGACATTCGAGCAGTACTTC.

This clonotype has a single count. A much larger clone lies one base from this, so it may be a read error. J is TRBJ2-1 and V is TRBV7-9; D perhaps matches TRBD1 (6 bases). The DNA end is more similar to TRBJ2-7, so the J call may be wrong. This CDR3 comprises 16 residues. Per germline, CDR1 SEHNR and CDR2 FQNEAQ (reference sequence). As DNA, the CDR3 is TGTGCCAGCGGGGGCCTCCTCGCCGGTGGATACAATGAGCAGTACTTC. Translation gives CASGGLLAGGYNEQYF.

This clonotype occurred many times. The genes are TRBV9 and TRBJ2-3, with TRBD2 matching 8 bases. Germline assignment: CDR1 SGDLS and CDR2 YYNGEE. The CDR3 is 18 amino acids. Germline trimming cut 0 bases from V and 0 bases from J; bases unmatched to any gene: 9. CDR3 region: CASSVAPREGLSTDTQYF. As DNA, the CDR3 is TGTGCCAGCAGCGTAGCTCCCCGGGAGGGACTTAGCACAGATACGCAGTATTTT.

The chain joins TRBV14 to TRBJ1-1; D is perhaps TRBD1 (6 bases). Germline V gives CDR1 SGHDN, CDR2 FVKESK. CDR3 length: 14 amino acids. The V and J ends lost 1 base and 5 bases respectively, with 11 bases between them. In DNA form, the CDR3 reads TGTGCCAGCAGCCAAGGGGGGCAAGGGACTGAAGCTTTCTTT. It codes for CASSQGGQGTEAFF. The full variable domain, in which reference TRBV14 and TRBJ1-1 provide the parts outside the CDR3, is EAGVTQFPSHSVIEKGQTVTLRCDPISGHDNLYWYRRVMGKEIKFLLHFVKESKQDESGMPNNRFLAERTGGTYSTLKVQPAELEDSGVYFCASSQGGQGTEAFFGQGTRLTVV.

Comments on this clonotype: A clone one base away is much larger, so this may be a read error. The CDR3 DNA sequence: TGTGCCAGCAGCGCCCTACCAGCGGGGCTCAGCTCCTACAATGAGCAGTACTTC. Translating it yields CASSALPAGLSSYNEQYF. The V and J genes are TRBV9 and TRBJ2-1; 7 bases are shared with TRBD2. The J call is uncertain, as TRBJ2-7 better fits the DNA end. From germline, CDR1 is SGDLS and CDR2 YYNGEE. The CDR3 consists of 18 residues.

This clonotype was picked up a small number of times. This chain uses TRBV12-3 or TRBV12-4 with TRBJ2-7, with D tentatively TRBD2 (5 bases). V dropped 2 bases and J dropped 7 bases, with 18 bases sitting between them. This CDR3 is built from 15 residues. The DNA of the CDR3 is TGTGCCAGCAGTTTACGTCCAATTGGGAGCGATGAGCAGTACTTC. Its protein is CASSLRPIGSDEQYF.

This clonotype has a handful of counts. The CDR3 spells CASSYTDSPKGNTIYF. CDR3 sequence (DNA): TGTGCCAGCAGTTACACGGACAGCCCCAAGGGAAACACCATATATTTT. The V gene is TRBV6-5, the J gene TRBJ1-3, with a tentative D call TRBD1 (6 bases). V was cut by 2 bases and J by 4 bases, with 15 bases left in between. CDR3 length equals 16 residues. The germline gives CDR1 MNHEY, CDR2 SVGAGI.

Details on this clonotype: At one boundary the junction diverges from the germline segment, which might be a read error. The V gene is TRBV5-1, the J gene TRBJ2-7; no clear D. Germline loops: CDR1 SGHRS, CDR2 YFSETQ. There are 13 residues in the CDR3. The CDR3 reads CTSSMVGSNEQYF. In DNA, the CDR3 is TGCACCAGCAGTATGGTGGGTAGCAACGAGCAGTACTTC.

The chain employs TRBV12-3 or TRBV12-4 and TRBJ1-1; no clear D. Trimming took 2 bases from V and 8 from J, leaving 12 bases between them. The CDR3 is 13 residues long. This chain's CDR3 is CASSLREKKEAFF. The CDR3 DNA reads as TGTGCCAGCAGTTTAAGGGAAAAAAAGGAAGCTTTCTTT.

This clonotype was recorded many times. The chain employs TRBV6-5 and TRBJ2-5, with D uncertain. From germline, CDR1 is MNHEY and CDR2 SVGAGI. V was pared by 3 bases and J by 1 base, with 12 bases between. This CDR3 is built from 15 residues. The DNA of the CDR3 is TGTGCCAGCAGTTATATCAGGACCCTCCAAGAGACCCAGTACTTC. Amino acids: CASSYIRTLQETQYF.

The genes are TRBV6-2 or TRBV6-3 and TRBJ1-5; 11 nucleotides line up with TRBD1. J was trimmed by 1 base and V by 8 bases; bases with no gene match: 16. This CDR3 is 19 amino acids long. Germline CDR1 and CDR2: MNHEY and SVGEGT. Here the CDR3 reads CASRLRGTGGWESNQPQHF. The CDR3 coding sequence is TGTGCCAGCCGCCTCCGTGGGACAGGGGGATGGGAGAGCAATCAGCCCCAGCATTTT.

The chain is built from TRBV20-1 and TRBJ2-1; maybe TRBD2 (6 bases). Germline V lookup: CDR1 DFQATT, CDR2 SNEGSKA (reference sequence). CDR3 length: 13 residues. V lost 6 bases and J 2 bases, leaving 11 bases between the germline ends. The CDR3 nucleotides read TGCAGTGCCGGCGGGGTCACCTACAATGAGCAGTTCTTC. Its protein product is CSAGGVTYNEQFF.

Points on this clonotype: Mismatch with germline at one junction end may stem from a read error. The chain has TRBV20-1 and TRBJ2-3; 13 positions agree with TRBD2. Looked up from germline, CDR1 is DFQATT and CDR2 is SNEGSKA (reference sequence). CDR3 length: 16 residues. Here the CDR3 reads CGAIWTSGGFTDTQYF. The CDR3 region has the DNA TGCGGTGCTATTTGGACTAGCGGGGGTTTCACAGATACGCAGTATTTT.

The CDR3 loop reads CASSVSPGSHQPQHF. The CDR3 DNA reads TGTGCCAGCAGCGTAAGTCCGGGTTCGCATCAGCCCCAGCATTTT. This chain joins TRBV9 and TRBJ1-5; D gene unclear. CDR3 length: 15 residues. The germline V gene has CDR1 SGDLS and CDR2 YYNGEE. V lost 1 base and J lost 5, with 13 bases in between.

In its sample, this clonotype was seen a few times. This rearrangement joins TRBV30 to TRBJ2-1; D is ambiguous. V lost 0 bases and J 5 bases, leaving 8 bases between the germline ends. CDR3 length: 13 residues. The V gene's germline CDR1 is GTSNPN and CDR2 SVGIG (reference sequence). The CDR3 sequence: CAWSVDQNNEQFF. The CDR3, as DNA: TGTGCCTGGAGTGTTGATCAGAACAATGAGCAGTTCTTC.

V is TRBV7-2 and J is TRBJ1-4; possibly TRBD1 for D (6 bases). The germline V and J ends were trimmed by 5 bases and 7 bases, with 17 bases remaining between them. The germline V gene has CDR1 SGHTA and CDR2 FQGNSA. CDR3 length: 15 residues. The CDR3 DNA follows: TGTGCCAGCAGCCCACAAGGGGGAGCGAGTGAAAAACTGTTTTTT. As protein: CASSPQGGASEKLFF.

Details on this clonotype: This may stem from a read error, because a much larger clone lies one nucleotide away. The chain is built from TRBV5-4 and TRBJ2-1, with TRBD1 as a possible D gene (5 bases). V lost 4 bases and J lost 7, with 15 bases in between. The CDR3 has 14 residues. Per germline, CDR1 SGHNT and CDR2 YYREEE (reference sequence). The CDR3 DNA sequence: TGTGCCAGCAGCGTGCCCCAGGACAATAATGAGCAGTTCTTC. Amino acid sequence: CASSVPQDNNEQFF.

This clonotype was counted between two and nine times. The CDR3 loop reads CASSSQGVGTEAFF. CDR3 coding DNA: TGTGCCAGCAGTTCCCAGGGGGTGGGCACTGAAGCTTTCTTT. This rearrangement joins TRBV12-3 or TRBV12-4 to TRBJ1-1; 7 bases line up with TRBD1. Trimming removed 4 bases from V and 4 bases from J; junction bases left unmatched: 6. This CDR3 is 14 amino acids long.

DNA of the CDR3: TGTGCCAGCACCTGGGGGGGGCGGAACACTGAAGCTTTCTTT. Protein sequence: CASTWGGRNTEAFF. V gene TRBV12-3 or TRBV12-4 combines with J gene TRBJ1-1, with D possibly being TRBD1 (6 bases). Trimming removed 7 bases from V and 1 base from J, with 13 bases in between. The CDR3 contains 14 residues.

In regard to this clonotype: This may be a read error, as it is one base from a much larger clone. CDR3 amino acids: CAGSLGQGSQETQYF. In nucleotides, the CDR3 is TGCGCCGGCAGCTTGGGACAGGGTTCACAAGAGACCCAGTACTTC. The chain links TRBV5-1 to TRBJ2-5, with 9 bases fitting TRBD1. The CDR3 is 15 residues long. Germline CDR1 reads SGHRS; CDR2 reads YFSETQ. Combining the CDR3 with reference TRBV5-1 and TRBJ2-5 gives the whole variable domain KAGVTQTPRYLIKTRGQQVTLSCSPISGHRSVSWYQQTPGQGLQFLFEYFSETQRNKGNFPGRFSGRQFSNSRSEMNVSTLELGDSALYLCAGSLGQGSQETQYFGPGTRLLVL.